The clone carrying this T cell receptor (beta chain) appeared a few times. Its antigen is not identified. The primer mix had 60 Vbeta and 13 Jbeta primers. Clones were sequenced by immunoSEQ multiplex PCR, and TCRdb holds only the in-frame ones, with some missing. The table lists 110,000 to 150,000 clones, more than 9.5% of them singletons. These data belong to a study of cytomegalovirus exposure and HLA in healthy donors. Study-level points and caveats: In an earlier analysis, in roughly 580 donors, most V segments appeared productive either ~90% or ~30% of the time. There were some V segments, including TRBV6-2 and TRBV6-3, excluded as indistinguishable. The study flagged around 150 TCR beta chains as cytomegalovirus-associated.

CDR3 length: 13 amino acids. Trimming cost V 4 bases and J 4 bases; bases outside gene matches: 4. Germline CDR1 and CDR2: GTSNPN and SVGIG (reference sequence). Sequencing was performed on PBMCs. The receptor was isolated from a man aged 45-65 years in good health and CMV-seronegative. The chain links TRBV30 to TRBJ1-1, with TRBD1 matching 9 bases. CDR3 in DNA: TGTGCCTGGACTCTACAGGGGGCCACTGAAGCTTTCTTT. Protein sequence: CAWTLQGATEAFF.